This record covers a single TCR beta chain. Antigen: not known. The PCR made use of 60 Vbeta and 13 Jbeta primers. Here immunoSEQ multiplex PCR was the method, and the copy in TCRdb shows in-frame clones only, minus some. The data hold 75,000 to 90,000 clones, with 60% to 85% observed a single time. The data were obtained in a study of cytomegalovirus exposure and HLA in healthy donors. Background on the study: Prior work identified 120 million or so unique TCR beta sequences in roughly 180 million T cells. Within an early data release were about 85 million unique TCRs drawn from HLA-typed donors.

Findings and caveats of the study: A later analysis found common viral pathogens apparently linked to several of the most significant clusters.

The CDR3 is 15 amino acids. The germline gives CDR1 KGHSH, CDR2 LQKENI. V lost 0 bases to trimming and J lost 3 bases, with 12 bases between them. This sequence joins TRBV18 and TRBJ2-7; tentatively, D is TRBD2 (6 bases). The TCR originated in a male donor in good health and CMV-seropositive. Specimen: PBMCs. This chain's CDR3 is CASSPPGTPDYEQYF. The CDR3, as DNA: TGTGCCAGCTCACCACCCGGGACTCCTGACTACGAGCAGTACTTC.